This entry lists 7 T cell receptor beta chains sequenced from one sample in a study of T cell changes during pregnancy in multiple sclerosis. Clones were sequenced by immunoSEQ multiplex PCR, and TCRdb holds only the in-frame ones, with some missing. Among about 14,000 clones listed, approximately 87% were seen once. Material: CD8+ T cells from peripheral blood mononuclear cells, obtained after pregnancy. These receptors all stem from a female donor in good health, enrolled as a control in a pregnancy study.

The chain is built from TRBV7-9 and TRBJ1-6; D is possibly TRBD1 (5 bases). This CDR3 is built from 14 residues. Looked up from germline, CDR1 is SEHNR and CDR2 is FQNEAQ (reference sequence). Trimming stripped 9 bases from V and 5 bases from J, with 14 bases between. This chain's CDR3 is CASSGAPHNSPLHF. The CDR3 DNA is TGTGCCAGTTCTGGGGCCCCTCATAATTCACCCCTCCACTTT.

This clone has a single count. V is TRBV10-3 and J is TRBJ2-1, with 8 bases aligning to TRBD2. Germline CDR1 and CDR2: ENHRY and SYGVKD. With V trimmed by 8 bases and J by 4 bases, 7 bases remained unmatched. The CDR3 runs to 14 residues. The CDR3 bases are TGTGCCATCCCGGGAGCGGGGGCTTACAATGAGCAGTTCTTC. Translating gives CAIPGAGAYNEQFF.

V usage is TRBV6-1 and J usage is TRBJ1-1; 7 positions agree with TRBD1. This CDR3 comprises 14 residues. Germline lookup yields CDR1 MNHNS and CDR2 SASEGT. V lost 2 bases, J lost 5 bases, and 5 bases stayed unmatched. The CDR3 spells CASSEFDRVTEAFF. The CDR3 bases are TGTGCCAGCAGTGAATTCGACAGGGTAACTGAAGCTTTCTTT.

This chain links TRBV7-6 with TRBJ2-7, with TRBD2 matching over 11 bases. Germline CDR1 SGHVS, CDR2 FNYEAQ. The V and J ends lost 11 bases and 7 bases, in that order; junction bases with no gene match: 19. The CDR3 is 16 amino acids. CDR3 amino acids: CAVSKAVFVAGGEQYF. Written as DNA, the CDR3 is TGTGCCGTAAGCAAAGCGGTTTTCGTAGCGGGGGGGGAGCAGTACTTC.

The CDR3 bases are TGTGCCAGCACTCACGGTGGAGTAGACGAGCAGTACTTC. It yields the protein CASTHGGVDEQYF. This chain joins TRBV27 and TRBJ2-7; D gene uncertain. Germline assignment: CDR1 MNHEY and CDR2 SMNVEV (reference sequence). V lost 7 bases and J lost 5, with 15 bases in between. This CDR3 has 13 amino acids.

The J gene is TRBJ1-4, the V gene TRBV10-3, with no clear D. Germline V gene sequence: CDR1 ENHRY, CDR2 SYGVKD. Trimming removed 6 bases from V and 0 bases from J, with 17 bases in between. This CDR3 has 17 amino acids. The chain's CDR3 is CAIRAAEDRATNEKLFF. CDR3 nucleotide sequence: TGTGCCATCAGAGCGGCGGAGGATCGAGCAACTAATGAAAAACTGTTTTTT.

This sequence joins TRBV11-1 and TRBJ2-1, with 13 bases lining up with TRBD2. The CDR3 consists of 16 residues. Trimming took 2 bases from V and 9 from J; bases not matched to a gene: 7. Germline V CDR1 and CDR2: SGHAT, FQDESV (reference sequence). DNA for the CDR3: TGTGCCAGCAGCTTAAGGACTAGCGGGAGCTTCGCTGAGCAGTTCTTC. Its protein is CASSLRTSGSFAEQFF. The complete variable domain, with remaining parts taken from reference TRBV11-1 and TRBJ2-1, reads EAEVAQSPRYKITEKSQAVAFWCDPISGHATLYWYRQILGQGPELLVQFQDESVVDDSQLPKDRFSAERLKGVDSTLKIQPAELGDSAMYLCASSLRTSGSFAEQFFGPGTRLTVL.